The rows below give T cell receptor beta chains drawn from one sample of a study. MiXCR, run by TCRdb on the RT-PCR reads, gives a single entry per CDR3 protein. The repertoire holds 650,000 to 800,000 distinct CDR3 sequences, with 14% as singletons. Input material: memory CD4+ T cells from blood. These TCRs come from a female donor in good health, serving as a healthy control. CDR3s include the opening cysteine and the closing phenylalanine or tryptophan. Fields, in order: J gene, D gene, V gene, clone size, CDR3 DNA, CDR3 protein. D genes are given only for firm matches. Some rows mark clone size as missing; the rest say once, few, many or name a class of expanded clone.

J: TRBJ2-2
D: TRBD1
V: TRBV27
size: NA
DNA: TGTGCCAGCAGTTTATCACAGGGGCGGCGCACCGGGGAGCCGTTTTTT
CDR3: CASSLSQGRRTGEPFF

J: TRBJ1-5
D: NA
V: TRBV12-3/TRBV12-4
size: few
DNA: TGTGCCAGCAGTTTGGGCCAGAGAGGGGATCAGCCCCAGCATTTT
CDR3: CASSLGQRGDQPQHF

J: TRBJ2-2
D: TRBD1
V: TRBV28
size: NA
DNA: TGTGCCAGCAGTTTTGGACAGGGTTATACCGGGGAGCTGTTTTTT
CDR3: CASSFGQGYTGELFF

J: TRBJ2-7
D: NA
V: TRBV7-3
size: few
DNA: TGTGCCAGCAGCTTAGCGGAAACCTCCTACGAGCAGTACTTC
CDR3: CASSLAETSYEQYF

J: TRBJ2-3
D: NA
V: TRBV7-8
size: NA
DNA: TGTGCCAGCAGCATCGGGTTCTCAGATACGCAGTATTTT
CDR3: CASSIGFSDTQYF

J: TRBJ2-6
D: TRBD2
V: TRBV7-9
size: many
DNA: TGTGCCAGCAGCTTAGCGGCGGGGGCTGGGGCCAACGTCCTGACTTTC
CDR3: CASSLAAGAGANVLTF

J: TRBJ2-7
D: NA
V: TRBV4-1
size: few
DNA: TGCGCCAGCAGCCATGGACTTATAAGCTCCTACGAGCAGTACTTC
CDR3: CASSHGLISSYEQYF

J: TRBJ2-7
D: NA
V: TRBV6-6
size: once
DNA: TGTGCCAGCAGTTACTCTAGGGGTCCCTACGAGCAGTACTTC
CDR3: CASSYSRGPYEQYF

J: TRBJ2-2
D: TRBD2
V: TRBV27
size: few
DNA: TGTGCCAGCAGTTTTACGGTTCGGGGGGGGAACACCGGGGAGCTGTTTTTT
CDR3: CASSFTVRGGNTGELFF

J: TRBJ2-7
D: TRBD2
V: TRBV7-2
size: many
DNA: TGTGCCAGCAGCCCCGATCTCGCTAGCGGGAGTTACGAGCAGTACTTC
CDR3: CASSPDLASGSYEQYF

J: TRBJ1-1
D: TRBD1
V: TRBV7-2
size: many
DNA: TGTGCCAGCAGCTTAGCCAGGGGGAGTAGGAACACTGAAGCTTTCTTT
CDR3: CASSLARGSRNTEAFF